This T cell receptor beta chain came from a study of blood T cells in healthy people across ages. CDR3 length equals 15 residues. V was clipped by 3 bases and J by 3 bases, with 14 bases between them. Primers used in a second PCR of roughly 6 to 12 cycles were a sample-barcoded 5' primer and a J-beta primer mix. There were at least 2.5 million CDR3-containing paired-end reads obtained from each sample. MiXCR, run by TCRdb on the 5' RACE reads, gives a single entry per CDR3 protein. The table has about 680,000 distinct CDR3 sequences, 45% to 50% seen once; the top ten hold under 35%. Sequences were obtained from blood. This chain connects TRBV12-3 or TRBV12-4 to TRBJ2-5, with a tentative D call TRBD1 (5 bases). This TCR was sampled from a woman aged 55-75 years in good health. CDR3 sequence: CASSLRGVQEETQYF. CDR3 coding DNA: TGTGCCAGCAGTTTGCGCGGAGTACAGGAAGAGACCCAGTACTTC.